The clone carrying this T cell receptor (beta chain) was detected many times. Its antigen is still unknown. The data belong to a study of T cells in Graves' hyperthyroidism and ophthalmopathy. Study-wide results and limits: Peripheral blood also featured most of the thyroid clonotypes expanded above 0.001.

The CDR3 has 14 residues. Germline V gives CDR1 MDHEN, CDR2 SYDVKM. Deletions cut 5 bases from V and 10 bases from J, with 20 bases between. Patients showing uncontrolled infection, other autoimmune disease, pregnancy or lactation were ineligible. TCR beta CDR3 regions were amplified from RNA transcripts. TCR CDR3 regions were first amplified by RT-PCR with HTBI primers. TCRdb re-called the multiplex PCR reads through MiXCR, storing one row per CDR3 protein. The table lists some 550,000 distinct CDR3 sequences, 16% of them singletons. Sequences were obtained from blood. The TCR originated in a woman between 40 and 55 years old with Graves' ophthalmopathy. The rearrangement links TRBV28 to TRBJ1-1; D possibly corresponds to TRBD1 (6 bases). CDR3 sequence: CASSEQGYNFRAFF. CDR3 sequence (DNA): TGTGCCAGCAGTGAACAGGGCTACAACTTTCGAGCTTTCTTT. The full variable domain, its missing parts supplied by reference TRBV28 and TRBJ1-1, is DVKVTQSSRYLVKRTGEKVFLECVQDMDHENMFWYRQDPGLGLRLIYFSYDVKMKEKGDIPEGYSVSREKKERFSLILESASTNQTSMYLCASSEQGYNFRAFFGQGTRLTVV.